Presented here are 27 T cell receptor beta chains from one specimen sequenced in a study of cytomegalovirus exposure and HLA in healthy donors. PCR employed 60 Vbeta and 13 Jbeta primers. Data came from immunoSEQ multiplex PCR; TCRdb stores just in-frame clones and leaves some out. The data show 100,000 to 150,000 clones, around 76% seen once. The sequencing sample was made of PBMCs. These TCRs come from a male donor in good health and CMV-seronegative.

The chain employs TRBV6-5 and TRBJ1-1; D possibly corresponds to TRBD1 (6 bases). Looked up from germline, CDR1 is MNHEY and CDR2 is SVGAGI. The V end lost 5 bases, the J end lost 5 bases, and 12 bases lay between the germline ends. CDR3 size: 13 residues. The CDR3 DNA reads as TGTGCCAGCAGTCGACTTAGGGGGACTGAAGCTTTCTTT. It is translated as CASSRLRGTEAFF.

The chain recombines TRBV18 with TRBJ1-4, with D perhaps matching TRBD1 (6 bases). V was trimmed by 6 bases and J by 3 bases, leaving 11 bases between them. The germline V gene encodes CDR1 KGHSH and CDR2 LQKENI. This CDR3 region has 14 residues. CDR3 residues: CASSYGQSNEKLFF. In DNA form, the CDR3 reads TGTGCCAGCTCTTACGGACAGTCTAATGAAAAACTGTTTTTT.

This clone was detected only once. The rearrangement links TRBV5-5 to TRBJ1-4; no clear D. The ends were cut back, 3 bases at V and 6 bases at J, with 9 bases in the middle. This CDR3 has 13 residues. Per germline, CDR1 SGHKS and CDR2 YYEKEE (reference sequence). Written as DNA, the CDR3 is TGTGCCAGCAGCTACTCATTAGATGAAAAACTGTTTTTT. This encodes CASSYSLDEKLFF.

V gene TRBV7-9 combines with J gene TRBJ2-5; TRBD2 aligns across 7 bases. Trimming cost V 1 base and J 2 bases; bases outside gene matches: 4. The CDR3 loop spans 15 amino acids. CDR1 is SEHNR, CDR2 FQNEAQ, per germline (reference sequence). CDR3 residues: CASSLGDYRQETQYF. CDR3 DNA: TGTGCCAGCAGCTTAGGGGACTATAGGCAAGAGACCCAGTACTTC.

The J gene is TRBJ1-2, the V gene TRBV20-1; D ambiguous. This CDR3 is 11 amino acids long. The V gene's germline CDR1 is DFQATT and CDR2 SNEGSKA (reference sequence). Trimming took 1 base from V and 6 from J, leaving 6 bases between them. CDR3 sequence: CSARVRDGYTF. Here the CDR3 DNA reads TGCAGTGCTAGAGTCCGGGATGGCTACACCTTC.

This chain links TRBV19 with TRBJ2-6; D uncertain. CDR1 is LNHDA and CDR2 is SQIVND in the germline V gene (reference sequence). CDR3 size: 18 residues. V was pared by 5 bases and J by 0 bases, with 17 bases between. The CDR3 DNA reads TGTGCCAGTAGTTCCACAAAGAACCCAAACTCTGGGGCCAACGTCCTGACTTTC. It translates to CASSSTKNPNSGANVLTF.

This clone showed up just once. The V and J genes are TRBV4-2 and TRBJ2-3; 11 positions agree with TRBD2. Germline-derived CDR1 and CDR2 are LGHNA and YNFKEQ. V lost 2 bases and J lost 4; bases outside the gene matches: 5. The CDR3 is 16 amino acids. The CDR3 here is CASSQMGLADSDTQYF. CDR3 coding DNA: TGTGCCAGCAGCCAAATGGGACTAGCGGATTCAGATACGCAGTATTTT.

This chain links TRBV4-3 with TRBJ1-1; 7 bases align to TRBD1. The CDR3 contains 15 residues. Looked up from germline, CDR1 is LGHNA and CDR2 is YSLEER. Trimming cost V 4 bases and J 0 bases; bases outside gene matches: 5. The CDR3 DNA sequence: TGCGCCAGCAGCCGAGGACAGGCGCTGAACACTGAAGCTTTCTTT. Translating it yields CASSRGQALNTEAFF.

V is TRBV18 and J is TRBJ1-3; D might be TRBD1 (6 bases). From germline, CDR1 is KGHSH and CDR2 LQKENI. The V end was cut by 3 bases, the J end by 5 bases, with 14 bases between. This CDR3 region has 15 residues. The CDR3 DNA sequence: TGTGCCAGCTCACCGTCGGGGGGCACTCGAAACACCATATATTTT. Residues: CASSPSGGTRNTIYF.

The chain is built from TRBV28 and TRBJ1-1; 7 positions match TRBD1. Germline V gives CDR1 MDHEN, CDR2 SYDVKM. Trimming took 7 bases from V and 4 from J; bases not matched to a gene: 9. The CDR3 runs to 14 residues. The CDR3 DNA reads as TGTGCCAGCAAACAGGGGCCGATCGGCACTGAAGCTTTCTTT. This sequence encodes CASKQGPIGTEAFF.

The chain joins TRBV30 to TRBJ2-5; D possibly corresponds to TRBD2 (5 bases). Between the trimmed V and J ends, which lost 3 bases and 3 bases, there was a span of 5 bases. The CDR3 contains 11 residues. Germline loops: CDR1 GTSNPN, CDR2 SVGIG (reference sequence). The CDR3 region has the DNA TGTGCCTGGAGGAGGGAAGAGACCCAGTACTTC. This sequence encodes CAWRREETQYF.

This clone occurred once. V gene TRBV28 combines with J gene TRBJ2-7, with 8 bases lining up with TRBD2. Trimming cost V 0 bases and J 0 bases; bases outside gene matches: 7. Germline V gene lookup returns CDR1 MDHEN and CDR2 SYDVKM. There are 17 residues in the CDR3. The CDR3 DNA follows: TGTGCCAGCAGTTTATGGGGGCGGGGGGCAGCCTCCTACGAGCAGTACTTC. This sequence encodes CASSLWGRGAASYEQYF.

The rearrangement uses TRBV6-6 and TRBJ2-1; 10 positions agree with TRBD1. V gave up 6 bases and J gave up 6 bases; unmatched junction bases: 11. The length of the CDR3 is 16 residues. Germline-derived CDR1 and CDR2 are MNHNY and SVGAGI (reference sequence). The CDR3, as DNA: TGTGCCAGCAGCCCAACCAAGGACAGGGGGGGCAATGAGCAGTTCTTC. Protein: CASSPTKDRGGNEQFF.

J is TRBJ2-3 and V is TRBV27; 9 nucleotides agree with TRBD2. V dropped 7 bases and J dropped 3; count of bases not matched to a gene: 14. Germline values: CDR1 MNHEY, CDR2 SMNVEV (reference sequence). The CDR3 is made up of 17 amino acids. The CDR3 region has the DNA TGTGCCAGCATAAAGCGGGGGGATGGCTGGAGTACAGATACGCAGTATTTT. Its translation: CASIKRGDGWSTDTQYF.

The chain recombines TRBV5-4 with TRBJ2-7, with 9 bases that match TRBD1. Trimming at V came to 4 bases and at J to 5 bases, leaving 10 bases not matched to a gene. In germline, CDR1 is SGHNT, CDR2 YYREEE (reference sequence). The CDR3 length is 15 residues. The CDR3 sequence: CASSPWGQGDNEQYF. For the CDR3, the DNA is TGTGCCAGCAGCCCATGGGGACAGGGTGACAACGAGCAGTACTTC.

The chain joins TRBV7-3 to TRBJ2-2; 8 nucleotides align to TRBD1. Germline values: CDR1 SGHTA, CDR2 FQGTGA. The CDR3 extends over 16 amino acids. V dropped 1 base and J dropped 7; count of bases not matched to a gene: 8. The CDR3 region is CASSLMRQGAVGELFF. The CDR3 DNA sequence: TGTGCCAGCAGCTTAATGAGGCAGGGGGCGGTCGGGGAGCTGTTTTTT.

V gene TRBV7-9 combines with J gene TRBJ2-3; 8 bases agree with TRBD2. Germline V gene sequence: CDR1 SEHNR, CDR2 FQNEAQ (reference sequence). This CDR3 region has 15 residues. Unmatched junction bases numbered 10, after V lost 7 bases and J lost 4 bases. Here the CDR3 reads CASKLRAGGADTQYF. Written as DNA, the CDR3 is TGTGCCAGCAAGTTAAGGGCGGGAGGCGCAGATACGCAGTATTTT.

This chain links TRBV5-1 with TRBJ2-7; D remains ambiguous. The V end was cut by 0 bases, the J end by 1 base, with 8 bases between. There are 14 residues in the CDR3. Germline V CDR1 and CDR2: SGHRS, YFSETQ. The CDR3 DNA follows: TGCGCCAGCAGCTTGGATGGGCTATCCTACGAGCAGTACTTC. Protein sequence: CASSLDGLSYEQYF. Variable domain in full (rest from reference TRBV5-1 and TRBJ2-7): KAGVTQTPRYLIKTRGQQVTLSCSPISGHRSVSWYQQTPGQGLQFLFEYFSETQRNKGNFPGRFSGRQFSNSRSEMNVSTLELGDSALYLCASSLDGLSYEQYFGPGTRLTVT.

The V call is TRBV7-2, the J call TRBJ1-3; D remains unclear. Germline values: CDR1 SGHTA, CDR2 FQGNSA. The length of the CDR3 is 12 residues. Trimming took off 5 bases at V and 5 bases at J, with 7 bases between the two ends. CDR3 bases: TGTGCCAGCAGCGAGGATAGAAACACCATATATTTT. Translation gives CASSEDRNTIYF.

The chain uses TRBV4-1 and TRBJ2-5, with TRBD1 matching 7 bases. V shed 3 bases, J shed 2 bases, and the junction held 3 bases outside the gene matches. Germline V CDR1 and CDR2: MGHRA, YSYEKL. CDR3 length: 14 residues. CDR3 residues: CASSQMGQQETQYF. In nucleotides, the CDR3 is TGCGCCAGCAGCCAGATGGGACAGCAAGAGACCCAGTACTTC.

This chain connects TRBV28 to TRBJ2-1, with 7 bases lining up with TRBD2. This CDR3 comprises 15 residues. V trimming: 5 bases; J trimming: 6 bases; junction bases outside the gene matches: 10. CDR1 is MDHEN, CDR2 SYDVKM, per germline. DNA of the CDR3: TGTGCCAGCAGTCCCTATCGGGGGGAGGTCAATGAGCAGTTCTTC. It yields the protein CASSPYRGEVNEQFF.

This clone was observed a single time. The chain joins TRBV7-8 to TRBJ1-3, with TRBD1 identical over 7 bases. CDR3 length equals 19 residues. The V and J ends lost 4 bases and 0 bases, in that order; junction bases with no gene match: 15. Germline CDR1 SGHVS, CDR2 FQNEAQ. The DNA of the CDR3 is TGTGCCAGCAGCTCCAGGGGGACGTCGCGGTCTAACTCTGGAAACACCATATATTTT. Translating it yields CASSSRGTSRSNSGNTIYF.

The sample holds a few counts of this clone. V usage is TRBV4-3 and J usage is TRBJ2-5, with a possible D match to TRBD2 (6 bases). The ends were cut back, 0 bases at V and 4 bases at J, with 9 bases in the middle. From germline, CDR1 is LGHNA and CDR2 YSLEER. This CDR3 has 14 residues. CDR3 sequence: CASSQEEGLETQYF. CDR3 sequence (DNA): TGCGCCAGCAGCCAAGAGGAGGGATTAGAGACCCAGTACTTC.

The rearrangement links TRBV5-1 to TRBJ1-1; maybe TRBD1 (6 bases). The length of the CDR3 is 15 residues. Germline V CDR1 and CDR2: SGHRS, YFSETQ. Trimming removed 4 bases at V and 0 bases at J, with 13 bases between. The CDR3 spells CASSNGQTMNTEAFF. The DNA of the CDR3 is TGCGCCAGCAGCAATGGACAGACTATGAACACTGAAGCTTTCTTT.

The table lists this clone with a few counts. The V gene is TRBV7-9, the J gene TRBJ1-2; TRBD1 might be the D (6 bases). CDR3 length: 18 amino acids. Trimming removed 3 bases at V and 0 bases at J, with 20 bases between. Germline V gene sequence: CDR1 SEHNR, CDR2 FQNEAQ (reference sequence). The CDR3 coding sequence is TGTGCCAGCAGCTTTTGGATCGGACAGACCGAGACTAACTATGGCTACACCTTC. This codes for CASSFWIGQTETNYGYTF.

V and J are TRBV19 and TRBJ1-2, with 7 bases identical to TRBD1. CDR1 and CDR2 from the germline V gene are LNHDA and SQIVND (reference sequence). V shed 7 bases and J 1 base; nucleotides not matched to a gene: 12. The length of the CDR3 is 16 residues. This CDR3 reads CASNKPGTAFNYGYTF. CDR3 bases: TGTGCCAGTAATAAGCCCGGGACAGCCTTTAACTATGGCTACACCTTC.

The rearrangement links TRBV5-1 to TRBJ2-5; possibly TRBD2 for D (5 bases). Trimming stripped 0 bases from V and 0 bases from J, with 15 bases between. The CDR3 has 17 amino acids. Germline V gene data show CDR1 as SGHRS and CDR2 as YFSETQ. CDR3 protein: CASSLASGPSNQETQYF. The DNA of the CDR3 is TGCGCCAGCAGCTTGGCCAGCGGCCCTTCTAACCAAGAGACCCAGTACTTC. Based on the CDR3 plus reference TRBV5-1 and TRBJ2-5, the full variable domain is KAGVTQTPRYLIKTRGQQVTLSCSPISGHRSVSWYQQTPGQGLQFLFEYFSETQRNKGNFPGRFSGRQFSNSRSEMNVSTLELGDSALYLCASSLASGPSNQETQYFGPGTRLLVL.